The entry below describes one TCR beta chain. Its matching antigen is unknown. These data are taken from a study of T-cell reconstitution after alpha-beta-depleted transplantation in children. Study results and limitations: Diversity and T-cell counts at one year after transplant derived mostly from new T cells.

Germline CDR1 and CDR2: DFQATT and SNEGSKA (reference sequence). CDR3 length equals 12 residues. Unique molecular identifiers were used to barcode this TCRbeta library. TCRdb re-called the PCR reads with MiXCR, one entry per CDR3 protein. The sample has under 250,000 distinct CDR3 sequences, approximately 15% seen once. Here the sequenced sample was PBMCs, mostly from graft donor cells, taken 360 days after TCRalphabeta/CD19-depleted stem cell transplant. This clonotype was obtained from a male patient aged 2 to 9 who had a stem cell transplant for acute lymphoblastic leukemia, so the T cells may come from the graft donor. The V call is TRBV20-1, the J call TRBJ2-7; no definite D call. The CDR3 here is CGSSPFMGEQYF. The CDR3 DNA is TGCGGAAGTTCCCCTTTTATGGGGGAGCAGTACTTC.